This is a list of T cell receptor beta chains from one sample in a study of T-cell reconstitution after alpha-beta-depleted transplantation in children. A single record per CDR3 protein comes from TCRdb applying MiXCR to the PCR reads. The sample yields about 610,000 distinct CDR3 sequences, roughly 27% seen once. The sample in question was PBMCs, obtained before TCRalphabeta/CD19-depleted stem cell transplant. These receptors were taken from a boy under two years old with Wiskott-Aldrich syndrome, due to receive a stem cell transplant. CDR3s include the opening cysteine and the closing phenylalanine or tryptophan. The D gene is left open where the match is weak. A clone size is listed for some rows: how often the clone was seen (once, few, many), or a class if it is expanded.

TRBV7-9	few	TRBD1	TRBJ2-1	CASSPQGHEQFF
TRBV5-1	few	.	TRBJ2-7	CASSLVPDATGYEQYF
TRBV20-1	few	TRBD1	TRBJ2-5	CSAGTGPQETQYF
TRBV11-2	few	.	TRBJ1-4	CASRSRGTWGEKLFF
TRBV10-3	.	TRBD2	TRBJ2-3	CATEKLAGDTQYF
TRBV5-1	.	.	TRBJ1-6	CASSAEGGRYNSPLHF
TRBV20-1	few	TRBD2	TRBJ2-5	CSATGGVGLAGVRGETQYF
TRBV2	.	.	TRBJ2-4	CASRERLQGRAKNIQYF
TRBV27	.	.	TRBJ2-1	CASSLWSHPQGNEQFF
TRBV13	.	.	TRBJ1-1	CASSWGRGGTEAFF
TRBV5-6	.	TRBD1	TRBJ2-6	CASSFLRQGAQGANVLTF
TRBV5-1	.	.	TRBJ2-3	CASSLGLVGASTDTQYF
TRBV27	few	TRBD2	TRBJ2-3	CASRGLAGGFTDTQYF
TRBV29-1	.	TRBD2	TRBJ2-1	CSVGGGYEQFF
TRBV10-3	few	.	TRBJ2-5	CAISGGKETQYF
TRBV14	few	.	TRBJ2-7	CASSRGAGTYEQYF
TRBV6-5	.	.	TRBJ2-2	CASSYSRDSPDTGELFF
TRBV6-5	.	.	TRBJ1-6	CASSYSSGADSPLHF
TRBV5-1	.	TRBD2	TRBJ2-1	CASSLIVLAGGPSYNEQFF
TRBV2	.	TRBD2	TRBJ2-1	CASRVAGSYNEQFF
TRBV15	.	.	TRBJ2-1	CATSRDGSTGEDEQFF
TRBV7-9	few	.	TRBJ2-4	CASSPLQDHLAKNIQYF
TRBV6-5	.	.	TRBJ2-2	CASGGDTGELFF
TRBV5-1	.	TRBD2	TRBJ2-1	CASSLRVLAGGDNEQFF
TRBV7-8	.	.	TRBJ2-5	CAISSRSWATPQETQYF
TRBV9	.	TRBD2	TRBJ2-2	CASSVDPITSGRVGELFF
TRBV20-1	.	TRBD2	TRBJ2-1	CSARGQRGYNEQFF
TRBV14	few	.	TRBJ1-1	CASSQEEGQGAFF
TRBV11-2	few	.	TRBJ2-3	CASSLGRTGFTDTQYF
TRBV2	.	.	TRBJ2-7	CASSETGQGLYEQYF
TRBV30	once	.	TRBJ1-2	CAWSVPPVGGYTF
TRBV7-9	.	.	TRBJ1-2	CASSLDSFDGYTF
TRBV5-1	.	.	TRBJ1-2	CASSGWERANYGYTF
TRBV7-2	few	.	TRBJ2-7	CASRGANYEQYF
TRBV11-2	.	.	TRBJ1-2	CASSLWRGLQGRDYGYTF
TRBV29-1	.	TRBD2	TRBJ2-3	CSVKGLAGPTDTQYF